The TCR beta chain under discussion was sequenced for a study of OX40 agonist ivuxolimab in advanced cancers. Across the study: Head and neck, renal cell, melanoma or hepatocellular carcinoma were the cancers that dose-escalation patients had. Study-level points and caveats: Relative to CD4+ cells, CD8+ T cells on average had more expanded clones.

Germline CDR1 reads GTSNPN; CDR2 reads SVGIG (reference sequence). The CDR3 totals 10 residues. Deletions cut 3 bases from V and 4 bases from J, with 3 bases between. This clone was detected only a few times. Its antigen is unidentified. The same CDR3 can be traced to other DNA sequences in this sample. Clones were read by immunoSEQ multiplex PCR, and TCRdb kept only the in-frame ones, dropping some. The repertoire consists of over 90,000 clones, with 85% to 90% occurring once and the leading ten covering around 6%. The sample consisted of CD4+ or CD8+ T cells sorted from blood, taken in a trial of the OX40 agonist ivuxolimab. This chain connects TRBV30 to TRBJ1-1; D not certain. The sequence was obtained from an adult with an advanced solid tumor such as melanoma, head and neck, liver or kidney cancer. The CDR3 loop is CAWRGTEAFF. The CDR3 coding sequence is TGTGCCTGGAGGGGCACTGAAGCTTTCTTT.